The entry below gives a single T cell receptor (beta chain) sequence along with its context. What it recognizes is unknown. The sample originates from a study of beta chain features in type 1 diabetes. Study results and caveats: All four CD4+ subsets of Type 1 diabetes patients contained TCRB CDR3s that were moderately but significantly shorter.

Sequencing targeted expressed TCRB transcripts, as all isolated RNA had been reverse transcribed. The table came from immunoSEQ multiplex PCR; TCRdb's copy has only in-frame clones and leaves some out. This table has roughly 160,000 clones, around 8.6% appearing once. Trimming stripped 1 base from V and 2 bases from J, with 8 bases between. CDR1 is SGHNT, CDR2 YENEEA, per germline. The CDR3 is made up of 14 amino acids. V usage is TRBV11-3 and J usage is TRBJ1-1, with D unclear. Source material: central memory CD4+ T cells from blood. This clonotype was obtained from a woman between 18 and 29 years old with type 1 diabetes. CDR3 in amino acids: CASSLGRGNTEAFF. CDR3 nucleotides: TGTGCCAGCAGCTTAGGACGGGGTAACACTGAAGCTTTCTTT. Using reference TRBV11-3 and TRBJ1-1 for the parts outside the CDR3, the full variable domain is EAGVVQSPRYKIIEKKQPVAFWCNPISGHNTLYWYLQNLGQGPELLIRYENEEAVDDSQLPKDRFSAERLKGVDSTLKIQPAELGDSAVYLCASSLGRGNTEAFFGQGTRLTVV.